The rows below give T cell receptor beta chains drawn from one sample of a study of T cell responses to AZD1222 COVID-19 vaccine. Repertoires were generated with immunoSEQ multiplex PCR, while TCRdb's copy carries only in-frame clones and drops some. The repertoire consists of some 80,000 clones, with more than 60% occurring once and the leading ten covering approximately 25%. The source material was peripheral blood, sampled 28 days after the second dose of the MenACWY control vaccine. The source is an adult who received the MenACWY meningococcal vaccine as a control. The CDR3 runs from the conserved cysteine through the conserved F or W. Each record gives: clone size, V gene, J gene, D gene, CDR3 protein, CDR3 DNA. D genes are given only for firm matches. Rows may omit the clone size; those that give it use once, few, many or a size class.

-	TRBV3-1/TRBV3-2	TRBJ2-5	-	CASSENPRALETQYF	TGTGCCAGCAGCGAAAACCCCAGGGCTCTCGAGACCCAGTACTTC
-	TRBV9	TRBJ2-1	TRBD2	CASSLAGGGVNEQFF	TGTGCCAGCAGTCTAGCCGGGGGAGGGGTCAATGAGCAGTTCTTC
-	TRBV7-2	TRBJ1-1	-	CASSLAGGRVNTEAFF	TGTGCCAGCAGCTTAGCGGGGGGGCGGGTGAACACTGAAGCTTTCTTT
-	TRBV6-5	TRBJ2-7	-	CASSRAAYEQYF	TGTGCCAGCAGCCGGGCTGCCTACGAGCAGTACTTC
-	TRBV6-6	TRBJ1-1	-	CASSPRTGVGFWNTEAFF	TGTGCCAGCAGTCCCCGCACAGGAGTCGGTTTCTGGAACACTGAAGCTTTCTTT
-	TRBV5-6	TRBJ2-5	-	CASSSTRWGYEETQYF	TGTGCCAGCAGCTCCACCCGGTGGGGGTACGAAGAGACCCAGTACTTC
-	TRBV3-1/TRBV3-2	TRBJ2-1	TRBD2	CASSHRSASGSNEQFF	TGTGCCAGCAGCCATAGGTCGGCTAGCGGGAGCAATGAGCAGTTCTTC
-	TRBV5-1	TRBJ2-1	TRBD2	CASTISGGLYNEQFF	TGCGCCAGCACCATTAGCGGGGGGCTCTACAATGAGCAGTTCTTC
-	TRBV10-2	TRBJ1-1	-	CASSDWGGKAFF	TGCGCCAGCAGTGATTGGGGGGGGAAAGCTTTCTTT
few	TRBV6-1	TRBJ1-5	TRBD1	CASSEFGQGNQPQHF	TGTGCCAGCAGTGAATTTGGACAGGGGAATCAGCCCCAGCATTTT
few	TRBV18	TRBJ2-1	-	CASSLGPSYNEQFF	TGTGCCAGCTCACTAGGGCCCTCCTACAATGAGCAGTTCTTC
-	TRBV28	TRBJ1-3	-	CASSVPGPAGNTIYF	TGTGCCAGCAGCGTTCCGGGACCAGCCGGAAACACCATATATTTT
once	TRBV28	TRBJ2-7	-	CASSFGSPVEQYF	TGTGCCAGCAGTTTTGGCAGTCCCGTTGAGCAGTACTTC
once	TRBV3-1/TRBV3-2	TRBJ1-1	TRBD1	CASSQGRGSTEAFF	TGTGCCAGCAGCCAAGGCAGGGGGAGCACTGAAGCTTTCTTT
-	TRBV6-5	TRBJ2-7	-	CASSYSSPANYEQYF	TGTGCCAGCAGTTACTCGAGTCCCGCCAACTACGAGCAGTACTTC
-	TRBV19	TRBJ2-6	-	CASSMLSGANVLTF	TGTGCCAGTAGTATGCTCTCTGGGGCCAACGTCCTGACTTTC
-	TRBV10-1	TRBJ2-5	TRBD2	CAISTSGSQETQYF	TGCGCCATCTCGACTAGCGGGAGTCAGGAGACCCAGTACTTC
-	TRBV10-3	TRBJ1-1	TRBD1	CAIRLDRATEAFF	TGTGCCATCAGATTGGACAGGGCCACTGAAGCTTTCTTT
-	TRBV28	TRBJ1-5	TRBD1	CASRGDRVYNQPQHF	TGTGCCAGCAGGGGGGACAGGGTGTACAATCAGCCCCAGCATTTT
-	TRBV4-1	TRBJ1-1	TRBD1	CASSQSQGATTEAFF	TGCGCCAGCAGCCAGTCACAGGGGGCTACCACTGAAGCTTTCTTT
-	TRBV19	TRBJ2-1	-	CASSMVSSNEQFF	TGTGCCAGTAGTATGGTTTCATCCAATGAGCAGTTCTTC
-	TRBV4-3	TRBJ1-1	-	CASSQELATSGTEAFF	TGCGCCAGCAGCCAAGAGCTGGCGACAAGTGGCACTGAAGCTTTCTTT
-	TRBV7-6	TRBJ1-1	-	CASRHLDTEAFF	TGTGCCAGCAGGCACCTCGACACTGAAGCTTTCTTT
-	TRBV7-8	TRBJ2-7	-	CASSLRGSGLAGYEQYF	TGTGCCAGCAGCCTCAGGGGGAGCGGTCTAGCGGGCTACGAGCAGTACTTC
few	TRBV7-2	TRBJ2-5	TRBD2	CASSWGGDQETQYF	TGTGCCAGCAGCTGGGGGGGGGACCAAGAGACCCAGTACTTC
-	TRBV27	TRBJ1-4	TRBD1	CASVDRGPQATNEKLFF	TGTGCCAGCGTGGACAGGGGGCCGCAGGCAACTAATGAAAAACTGTTTTTT
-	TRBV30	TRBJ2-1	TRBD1	CAWSVRDSGYNEQFF	TGTGCCTGGAGTGTCCGGGACAGTGGGTACAATGAGCAGTTCTTC
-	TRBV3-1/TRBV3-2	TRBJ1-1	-	CASRPAGAGGEAFF	TGTGCCAGCCGCCCTGCCGGCGCGGGGGGTGAAGCTTTCTTT
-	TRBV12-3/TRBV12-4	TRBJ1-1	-	CASSQLFRPEAFF	TGTGCCAGCAGTCAACTTTTTAGGCCTGAAGCTTTCTTT
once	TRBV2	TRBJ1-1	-	CASSEVAVPKNTEAFF	TGTGCCAGCAGTGAGGTTGCAGTCCCCAAGAACACTGAAGCTTTCTTT
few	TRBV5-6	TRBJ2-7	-	CASTLQGFNEQYF	TGTGCCAGCACCCTACAGGGTTTCAACGAGCAGTACTTC
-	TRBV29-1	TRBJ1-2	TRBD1	CSVDSRGQGAYYGYTF	TGCAGCGTTGACTCTAGAGGACAGGGGGCTTACTATGGCTACACCTTC
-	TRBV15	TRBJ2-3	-	CATSIQGDTDTQYF	TGTGCCACCAGCATCCAGGGCGACACAGATACGCAGTATTTT
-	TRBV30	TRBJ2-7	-	CAWSIGQYGEQYF	TGTGCCTGGAGCATAGGACAGTACGGCGAGCAGTACTTC
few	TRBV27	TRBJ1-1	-	CASSLYPQSEAFF	TGTGCCAGCAGTTTATACCCCCAGTCTGAAGCTTTCTTT
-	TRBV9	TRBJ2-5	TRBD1	CASSPRWTGEQETQYF	TGTGCCAGCAGCCCCCGATGGACAGGGGAACAAGAGACCCAGTACTTC
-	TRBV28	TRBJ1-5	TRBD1	CASRDGTGGYGNQPQHF	TGTGCCAGCAGGGACGGGACAGGGGGTTACGGCAATCAGCCCCAGCATTTT
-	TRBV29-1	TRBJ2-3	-	CSVVSDSVDTQYF	TGCAGCGTTGTTTCCGACAGCGTAGATACGCAGTATTTT
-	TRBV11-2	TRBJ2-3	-	CASSLVPTDTQYF	TGTGCCAGCAGCCTAGTCCCCACAGATACGCAGTATTTT
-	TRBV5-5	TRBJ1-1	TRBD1	CASSLLRGLGTRNTEAFF	TGTGCCAGCAGCTTGCTCAGGGGGTTAGGGACGAGGAACACTGAAGCTTTCTTT
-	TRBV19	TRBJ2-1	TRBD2	CASNPTSGGADEQFF	TGTGCCAGTAACCCCACTAGCGGGGGGGCGGATGAGCAGTTCTTC
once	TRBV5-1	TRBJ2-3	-	CASSSAGTLTDTQYF	TGCGCCAGCAGCTCCGCCGGGACTTTAACAGATACGCAGTATTTT
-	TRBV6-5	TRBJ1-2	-	CASNHRDTTNYGYTF	TGTGCCAGCAACCACCGGGACACCACGAACTATGGCTACACCTTC
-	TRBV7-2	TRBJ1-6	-	CASTRRSNSPLHF	TGTGCCAGCACCCGACGGAGTAATTCACCCCTCCACTTT
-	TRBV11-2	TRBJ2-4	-	CASSLQGLNIQYF	TGTGCCAGCAGCTTACAGGGACTAAACATTCAGTACTTC